This passage covers 11 T cell receptor beta chains from one sample sequenced in a study of patients and donors after allogeneic stem cell transplantation. TCRdb recomputed calls from the RT-PCR reads with MiXCR, one row per CDR3 protein. Among some 960,000 distinct CDR3 sequences listed, roughly 18% were seen once. Input material: blood, either unsorted or a sorted T cell fraction (not recorded which). These receptor sequences come from a human donor who was either an allogeneic HSCT recipient or a stem cell or donor lymphocyte infusion donor (not recorded which). It is not recorded whose cells these are; they may come from a transplant donor.

This sequence joins TRBV2 and TRBJ1-5; D gene unclear. The germline V gene encodes CDR1 SNHLY and CDR2 FYNNEI. This CDR3 has 13 amino acids. V lost 7 bases and J lost 4, with 11 bases in between. Written as DNA, the CDR3 is TGTGCCAGCATTCAGGACGGGAATCAGCCCCAGCATTTT. Amino acid sequence: CASIQDGNQPQHF.

This chain joins TRBV4-3 and TRBJ1-5, with 8 bases aligning to TRBD1. Germline lookup yields CDR1 LGHNA and CDR2 YSLEER. The length of the CDR3 is 17 residues. The V segment lost 3 bases and the J segment 4 bases; nucleotides outside the gene matches: 11. The CDR3 region is CASSQDGTGQANQPQHF. CDR3 coding DNA: TGCGCCAGCAGCCAGGATGGGACGGGACAGGCGAATCAGCCCCAGCATTTT.

The V gene is TRBV20-1, the J gene TRBJ2-1; D uncertain. V dropped 3 bases and J dropped 3 bases, with 9 bases sitting between them. Germline CDR1 is DFQATT and CDR2 is SNEGSKA (reference sequence). CDR3 length: 13 residues. The CDR3 nucleotides read TGCAGTGCTAGGGCGGACCTCTACAATGAGCAGTTCTTC. It is translated as CSARADLYNEQFF.

This chain's CDR3 is CASSEWVSGLVGETQYF. CDR3 sequence (DNA): TGTGCCAGCAGTGAATGGGTTAGCGGGTTGGTCGGGGAGACCCAGTACTTC. V and J are TRBV2 and TRBJ2-5; 7 bases fit TRBD2. The CDR3 sequence is 17 residues long. Germline V CDR1 and CDR2: SNHLY, FYNNEI. With V trimmed by 2 bases and J by 5 bases, 14 bases remained unmatched.

This clonotype was picked up a small number of times. V gene TRBV6-2 or TRBV6-3 combines with J gene TRBJ1-2; 10 bases are a match to TRBD1. Trimming cost V 8 bases and J 2 bases; bases outside gene matches: 11. In germline, CDR1 is MNHEY, CDR2 SVGEGT. The length of the CDR3 is 16 residues. The CDR3 DNA is TGTGCCAGCCGGGACAGGGGACTCCCGGGAAACTATGGCTACACCTTC. It codes for CASRDRGLPGNYGYTF.

This clonotype was seen a few times. The rearrangement uses TRBV10-3 and TRBJ1-6; unclear D gene. The CDR3 spans 16 residues. The germline V and J ends were trimmed by 4 bases and 0 bases, with 10 bases remaining between them. Germline values: CDR1 ENHRY, CDR2 SYGVKD. CDR3 region: CAISGSRSSYNSPLHF. The CDR3 coding sequence is TGTGCCATCAGTGGATCTCGGAGCTCCTATAATTCACCCCTCCACTTT.

This clonotype appeared a few times. The genes are TRBV4-1 and TRBJ2-7; a weak D match, TRBD1 (5 bases). V was pared by 0 bases and J by 2 bases, with 20 bases between. CDR1 is MGHRA and CDR2 is YSYEKL in the germline V gene. This CDR3 spans 18 amino acids. The CDR3 spells CASSQEVDPGWGTYEQYF. In DNA, the CDR3 is TGCGCCAGCAGCCAAGAGGTGGACCCAGGGTGGGGAACCTACGAGCAGTACTTC.

This sequence joins TRBV5-1 and TRBJ1-2; 9 bases are a match to TRBD1. Looked up from germline, CDR1 is SGHRS and CDR2 is YFSETQ. V lost 4 bases and J lost 3; bases outside the gene matches: 10. CDR3 length equals 16 residues. CDR3 in DNA: TGCGCCAGCAGCGAGGAACCGGGACAGGGTTACTATGGCTACACCTTC. Protein product: CASSEEPGQGYYGYTF.

This clonotype was picked up a small number of times. CDR3 coding DNA: TGCAGTGCTAGTTTCTTCCCCACGGGCTACACCTTC. Its translation is CSASFFPTGYTF. The chain combines TRBV20-1 with TRBJ1-2, with D unresolved. Germline loops: CDR1 DFQATT, CDR2 SNEGSKA (reference sequence). This CDR3 is built from 12 residues. V was pared by 3 bases and J by 8 bases, with 13 bases between.

This clonotype occurred a few times. This chain links TRBV12-3 or TRBV12-4 with TRBJ2-7; D unclear. The CDR3 consists of 13 residues. The V and J ends lost 2 bases and 3 bases respectively, with 8 bases between them. The CDR3 region has the DNA TGTGCCAGCAGTTTACTAGGGTACTACGAGCAGTACTTC. Translation: CASSLLGYYEQYF.

This clonotype was detected many times. The gene calls are TRBV11-2 and TRBJ2-1, with 11 bases fitting TRBD2. Germline CDR1 reads SGHAT; CDR2 reads FQNNGV. The CDR3 covers 18 residues. The V and J ends lost 2 bases and 2 bases, in that order; junction bases with no gene match: 8. CDR3 DNA: TGTGCCAGCAGCTTATTACTAGCGGGGGCTACAGCCTACAATGAGCAGTTCTTC. Protein: CASSLLLAGATAYNEQFF.